The source of this T cell receptor (beta chain) is a study of blood T cell repertoires in COVID-19. About the study: Samples representing acute and convalescent COVID-19 were sourced from the United States, Italy and Spain. Sources were T cells, B-cell-depleted T cells, or PBMCs; the material itself was cDNA or gDNA.

Assay used: immunoSEQ multiplex PCR; TCRdb lists only in-frame clones, some missing. The sample lists about 80,000 clones; over 75% were seen once. Specimen: peripheral blood. The receptor's source is a man between 65 and 79 years old with acute or convalescent COVID-19.

CDR3 in DNA: TGTGCCACCAGTGATCAGAGACAGGGTACAGATACGCAGTATTTT. Amino acids: CATSDQRQGTDTQYF. The chain links TRBV24-1 to TRBJ2-3, with 7 bases aligning to TRBD1. The CDR3 spans 15 residues. Trimming removed 3 bases from V and 3 bases from J; junction bases left unmatched: 5. The germline V gene encodes CDR1 KGHDR and CDR2 SFDVKD.